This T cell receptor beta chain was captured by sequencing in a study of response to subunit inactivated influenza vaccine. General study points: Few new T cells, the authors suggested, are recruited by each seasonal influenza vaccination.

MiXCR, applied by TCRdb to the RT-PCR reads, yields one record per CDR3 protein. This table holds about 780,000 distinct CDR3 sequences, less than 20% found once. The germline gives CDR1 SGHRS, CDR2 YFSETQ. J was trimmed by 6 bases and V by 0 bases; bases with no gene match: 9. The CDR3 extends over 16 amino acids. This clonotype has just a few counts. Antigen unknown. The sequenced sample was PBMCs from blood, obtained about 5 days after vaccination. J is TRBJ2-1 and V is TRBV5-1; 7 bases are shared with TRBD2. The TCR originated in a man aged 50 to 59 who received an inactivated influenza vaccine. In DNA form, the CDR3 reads TGCGCCAGCAGCTTGGCCCCCAGGCGGGGGAGCAATGAGCAGTTCTTC. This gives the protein CASSLAPRRGSNEQFF.